A selection of T cell receptor beta chains follows, all from one sample in a study of T cell clones after liver transplantation. Method: immunoSEQ multiplex PCR; TCRdb's copy keeps in-frame clones and lacks some. The sample carries about 11,000 clones, 70% to 75% recorded once. The sample consisted of CD4+ T cells from blood, taken approximately 29 months after liver transplant. The receptors derive from a human patient who received a liver transplant. Some T cells may have originated in the graft donor. The CDR3 runs from the conserved cysteine through the conserved F or W. D genes are given only for firm matches. Clone size appears in some rows only: once, few, many, or a class for an expanded clone.

J gene | clone size | V gene | D gene | CDR3 DNA | CDR3 protein
TRBJ2-1 | . | TRBV13 | . | TGTGCCAGCAGCTTTGGGGGCCCGGGGAATGAGCAGTTCTTC | CASSFGGPGNEQFF
TRBJ2-1 | few | TRBV28 | . | TGTGCCAGCAGCCAAAGCGGGACAGGAAACAATGAGCAGTTCTTC | CASSQSGTGNNEQFF
TRBJ1-1 | . | TRBV6-1 | . | TGTGCCAGCAGTGAAGAGGTCATGAGGCGGGGGACTGAAGCTTTCTTT | CASSEEVMRRGTEAFF
TRBJ1-2 | . | TRBV19 | . | TGTGCCGCCAAGGGAGGTATCGGTAACTATGGCTACACCTTC | CAAKGGIGNYGYTF
TRBJ2-1 | . | TRBV10-1 | TRBD1 | TGCGCCAGCAGTGAGTCAGGGGGCAACCGGGTCAATGAGCAGTTCTTC | CASSESGGNRVNEQFF
TRBJ1-3 | . | TRBV6-5 | . | TGTGCCAGCAGTTACTCGACAGGCTCTGGAAACACCATATATTTT | CASSYSTGSGNTIYF
TRBJ1-2 | . | TRBV27 | . | TGTGCCAGCAGTCCTACTCCCAGGAGGGATCTGGATGGCTACACCTTC | CASSPTPRRDLDGYTF
TRBJ1-2 | . | TRBV19 | . | TGTGCCAGTAGTATAGCACGGACGACAGCGTATGGCTACACCTTC | CASSIARTTAYGYTF
TRBJ1-2 | . | TRBV23-1 | . | TGCGCCAGCAGTCCTCTCGGCAGGGGCTATGGCTACACCTTC | CASSPLGRGYGYTF
TRBJ2-1 | once | TRBV27 | TRBD2 | TGTGCCAGCAAATTTAGCGGGAGCTCCTACAATGAGCAGTTCTTC | CASKFSGSSYNEQFF
TRBJ2-5 | few | TRBV15 | TRBD2 | TGTGCCACCAGCGGATCTTTAGCGGGAGGGCCCTCACAGACCCAGTACTTC | CATSGSLAGGPSQTQYF
TRBJ2-2 | . | TRBV2 | TRBD1 | TGTGCCAGCGAACCTCGCGGACAGGTTAACACCGGGGAGCTGTTTTTT | CASEPRGQVNTGELFF
TRBJ1-1 | . | TRBV7-8 | . | TGTGCCAGCAGCCCTCTGGGCACTGAAGCTTTCTTT | CASSPLGTEAFF
TRBJ2-3 | . | TRBV30 | . | TGTGCCTGGAGTGTACCGGGGAAATCGGATACGCAGTATTTT | CAWSVPGKSDTQYF
TRBJ2-1 | . | TRBV9 | . | TGTGCCAGCAGCGTAGGGGGGGCGCCCCAGTACAATGAGCAGTTCTTC | CASSVGGAPQYNEQFF
TRBJ2-1 | . | TRBV6-5 | TRBD2 | TGTGCCAGCGGGCGGCGGGAGGCCTACAATGAGCAGTTCTTC | CASGRREAYNEQFF
TRBJ2-1 | . | TRBV10-2 | . | TGCGCCAGCAGTGAAAATGGAGATGAGCAGTTCTTC | CASSENGDEQFF
TRBJ1-2 | . | TRBV29-1 | . | TGCAGCGTTGGGGACGCTTATGGCTACACCTTC | CSVGDAYGYTF
TRBJ1-2 | . | TRBV18 | TRBD1 | TGTGCCAGCTCACCAGGACAGGGGTTATATGGCTACACCTTC | CASSPGQGLYGYTF
TRBJ2-1 | . | TRBV7-9 | . | TGTGCCAGCAGCTCCCCTCTGGACGGGAGCTCCTACAATGAGCAGTTCTTC | CASSSPLDGSSYNEQFF
TRBJ2-1 | once | TRBV27 | TRBD2 | TGTGCCAGCACCGGGACTAGCGGCCCTTTGAGAACCTACAATGAGCAGTTCTTC | CASTGTSGPLRTYNEQFF
TRBJ2-7 | . | TRBV6-5 | TRBD1 | TGTGCCAGCAGCCCCGGGACAGGGAAATACGAGCAGTACTTC | CASSPGTGKYEQYF
TRBJ1-2 | medium-sized | TRBV6-4 | . | TGTGCCAGCAGCCAGGGTCGGGGGAGGAACTATGGCTACACCTTC | CASSQGRGRNYGYTF
TRBJ2-3 | . | TRBV27 | . | TGTGCCAGCAGTTCTCCGGGACTCCGCACAGATACGCAGTATTTT | CASSSPGLRTDTQYF
TRBJ2-3 | few | TRBV5-5 | TRBD2 | TGTGCCAGCCTGCTAGCGGGAGTATCCACAGATACGCAGTATTTT | CASLLAGVSTDTQYF
TRBJ2-7 | . | TRBV5-6 | . | TGTGCCAGCAGCTTGGGTGGTGTCTCCTACGAGCAGTACTTC | CASSLGGVSYEQYF
TRBJ2-1 | . | TRBV5-5 | . | TGTGCCAGCAGCTTGGAAGGCAGCGGGTACGGAAATGAGCAGTTCTTC | CASSLEGSGYGNEQFF
TRBJ2-5 | . | TRBV5-4 | . | TGTGCCAGCAGCTTGGGACGCCAACAAGAGACCCAGTACTTC | CASSLGRQQETQYF
TRBJ2-7 | few | TRBV28 | . | TGTGCCAGCAGTTTGCAGGGGTCCTACGAGCAGTACTTC | CASSLQGSYEQYF
TRBJ1-6 | . | TRBV6-1 | . | TGTGCCAGCAGTGACCCTTATAATTCACCCCTCCACTTT | CASSDPYNSPLHF
TRBJ2-7 | . | TRBV28 | TRBD1 | TGTGCCAGCAGTTCCCTTAGCGCCTCAGGGGGCGAGCAGTACTTC | CASSSLSASGGEQYF
TRBJ2-3 | . | TRBV11-2 | . | TGTGCCAGCAGCCCAAACGGACTGTACACAGATACGCAGTATTTT | CASSPNGLYTDTQYF
TRBJ2-1 | . | TRBV7-8 | . | TGTGCCAGCAGCCCCCGGGGTGGGATCTCCTACAATGAGCAGTTCTTC | CASSPRGGISYNEQFF
TRBJ2-1 | . | TRBV7-8 | . | TGTGCCAGCAGCTTACGCAGGGAGAGGATAACAGGGACGAATGAGCAGTTCTTC | CASSLRRERITGTNEQFF
TRBJ2-7 | . | TRBV28 | . | TGTGCCAGCAGTTTACAGGGCTCCTACGAGCAGTACTTC | CASSLQGSYEQYF
TRBJ1-5 | once | TRBV28 | TRBD1 | TGTGCCAGCAGCCCCCCCAGGGACAGGGGCGTTCAGCCCCAGCATTTT | CASSPPRDRGVQPQHF